This is a list of T cell receptor beta chains from one sample in a study of CD8+ T cells in alopecia areata. Profiled with immunoSEQ multiplex PCR; TCRdb holds only in-frame clones, not every one. The sample carries over 150,000 clones, 50% to 70% recorded once. This specimen was CD4+ T cells sorted from blood, taken at week 0. These receptor sequences come from a human donor with alopecia areata. The CDR3 runs from the conserved cysteine through the conserved F or W. The D gene is left open where the match is weak. Size is stated for part of the rows, as once, few or many counts, or as a class when the clone is expanded.

cdr3_nt,cdr3_aa,clone_size,j_call,v_call,d_call
TGTGCCAGCAGTCTCGTTTTGGGGTCCTACAATGAGCAGTTCTTC,CASSLVLGSYNEQFF,.,TRBJ2-1,TRBV27,.
TGTGCCAGCAGTTCCCGGGACCTCCCCACAGATACGCAGTATTTT,CASSSRDLPTDTQYF,.,TRBJ2-3,TRBV28,.
TGTGCCAGCAGTGCGGGACAGGGCACAGATACGCAGTATTTT,CASSAGQGTDTQYF,.,TRBJ2-3,TRBV2,TRBD1
TGTGCCAGCAGCTTAGCCCCCCCTAACACCGGGGAGCTGTTTTTT,CASSLAPPNTGELFF,.,TRBJ2-2,TRBV11-3,.
TGTGCCAGCAGCTTAGGGGTCGGAGCGTTCTACGAGCAGTACTTC,CASSLGVGAFYEQYF,.,TRBJ2-7,TRBV7-2,.
TGCAGCGTTGATCGGTGGGGGGGAGAAGCTTTCTTT,CSVDRWGGEAFF,.,TRBJ1-1,TRBV29-1,.
TGTGCCTGGAGTGCCCTTGGAGGTACCCCTGGCTACACCTTC,CAWSALGGTPGYTF,once,TRBJ1-2,TRBV30,.
TGTGCTAGTGCCTTCGGTGGTAGTAGGAATCAGCCCCAGCATTTT,CASAFGGSRNQPQHF,.,TRBJ1-5,TRBV12-5,.
TGTGCCAGCAGCTTCAATAAACACATCATTGTTGGCTACACCTTC,CASSFNKHIIVGYTF,few,TRBJ1-2,TRBV7-3,.
TGTGCCAGTAGTATGGGGCAGGGAGGCGTCTATGGCTACACCTTC,CASSMGQGGVYGYTF,.,TRBJ1-2,TRBV19,.
TGTGCCTGGAGTAGGACAGGGAACTATGGCTACACCTTC,CAWSRTGNYGYTF,.,TRBJ1-2,TRBV30,TRBD1
TGCGCCAGCAGCTTGGTGCTCGGGATGGTAGAGGGCTACACCTTC,CASSLVLGMVEGYTF,.,TRBJ1-2,TRBV5-1,.
TGCGCCAGCAGCCAAATCTCGGGGGGGGGCTCCTACAATGAGCAGTTCTTC,CASSQISGGGSYNEQFF,few,TRBJ2-1,TRBV4-3,TRBD2
TGCGCCAGCAGCTTGGAGAGTTCCGTTGGCAGGGCGAGGGACCGGCTTACGGGGGCCAACGTCCTGACTTTC,CASSLESSVGRARDRLTGANVLTF,few,TRBJ2-6,TRBV5-1,.
TGCGCCAGCCACAGGGCGATGGCCAAAAACATTCAGTACTTC,CASHRAMAKNIQYF,.,TRBJ2-4,TRBV10-1,.
TGTGCCAGCATTTCCCCTTCGACCGTATATGGCTACACCTTC,CASISPSTVYGYTF,.,TRBJ1-2,TRBV28,.
TGTGCCAGCAGTGGACAGCGCAACTATGGCTACACCTTC,CASSGQRNYGYTF,.,TRBJ1-2,TRBV2,.
TGCGCCAGCAGCTTGAGGGGGTCGGACACTGAAGCTTTCTTT,CASSLRGSDTEAFF,.,TRBJ1-1,TRBV5-1,.
TGCAGCGTTAGCCAGCGGCTACGCACAGATACGCAGTATTTT,CSVSQRLRTDTQYF,few,TRBJ2-3,TRBV29-1,.
TGTGCCAGCAGTGCAAGCGGGGGGGGGTACAATGAGCAGTTCTTC,CASSASGGGYNEQFF,many,TRBJ2-1,TRBV6-1,TRBD2
TGTGCCAGCAGCTCGGGACAGCCCTCACCCCTCCACTTT,CASSSGQPSPLHF,.,TRBJ1-6,TRBV7-2,TRBD1
TGTGCCAGCAGCGTCCGGACAGACACTGAAGCTTTCTTT,CASSVRTDTEAFF,.,TRBJ1-1,TRBV9,.
TGCAGCGTCGACAGCATGAAAGAGACCCAGTACTTC,CSVDSMKETQYF,few,TRBJ2-5,TRBV29-1,.
TGTGCCAGCAGCGCCACCGGACTAGCTATAGAGACCCAGTACTTC,CASSATGLAIETQYF,few,TRBJ2-5,TRBV9,TRBD2
TGTGCCTGGAGTGTCCAGGGGGCGGCTGGCTACACCTTC,CAWSVQGAAGYTF,.,TRBJ1-2,TRBV30,TRBD1
TGTGCCAGCAGTGACGGCAACGGACGCGTGAACACTGAAGCTTTCTTT,CASSDGNGRVNTEAFF,.,TRBJ1-1,TRBV25-1,.
TGTGCCAGCAGCGTAGGGACAGGGATCCCCGGGGAGCTGTTTTTT,CASSVGTGIPGELFF,.,TRBJ2-2,TRBV9,TRBD1
TGCAGCGTTGAAGATAAGTCCGGGTACGGATTCTATGGCTACACCTTC,CSVEDKSGYGFYGYTF,few,TRBJ1-2,TRBV29-1,.
TGTGCCTGGAGTGTAAGGCTCGGAGATACGCAGTATTTT,CAWSVRLGDTQYF,.,TRBJ2-3,TRBV30,.
TGCAGTGCTGGCGGGTGGGGCGAGCAGTACTTC,CSAGGWGEQYF,.,TRBJ2-7,TRBV20-1,.
TGTGCCAGCAGATCTCAGGGAACGAATGAGCAGTTCTTC,CASRSQGTNEQFF,.,TRBJ2-1,TRBV6-1,.
TGTGCCAGCAGCTTAGGGTTCAGGACTGAAGCTTTCTTT,CASSLGFRTEAFF,.,TRBJ1-1,TRBV7-2,.
TGCAGCGTTGTCGGGCTAGCTGTCTCCGAGCAGTACTTC,CSVVGLAVSEQYF,few,TRBJ2-7,TRBV29-1,.